Described below is a single TCR beta chain sequence and its context. What it recognizes is unknown. The assay was immunoSEQ multiplex PCR, and TCRdb's table has in-frame clones only and misses some. The sample comprises 80,000 or so clones, more than 80% of which are singletons, and around 2.3% rests with the top ten. The data stem from a study of OX40 agonist ivuxolimab in advanced cancers. Overall study context: Ivuxolimab is an agonistic anti-OX40 (CD134) antibody, and patients were treated with it. Study-wide results and caveats: The investigators did not determine what antigen specificity the expanded peripheral T cells had. Dose levels from 0.1 to 3.0 mg/kg saw CD4+ and CD8+ blood T cells expand clonally by week 6.

V was clipped by 5 bases and J by 0 bases, with 13 bases between them. This CDR3 region has 16 residues. CDR1 and CDR2 from the germline V gene are SGHVS and FNYEAQ. Autoimmune disease history or systemic immunosuppression meant exclusion. The starting material was CD4+ or CD8+ T cells sorted from blood, obtained in a trial of the OX40 agonist ivuxolimab. The receptor comes from an adult with an advanced solid tumor such as melanoma, head and neck, liver or kidney cancer. V is TRBV7-6 and J is TRBJ2-2, with D possibly TRBD2 on 5 matching bases. This chain's CDR3 is CASSPRRSSNTGELFF. The CDR3 nucleotides read TGTGCCAGCAGCCCCCGGAGGTCTTCGAACACCGGGGAGCTGTTTTTT.